This T cell receptor beta chain emerged from a study of T-cell memory formation after mild COVID-19 (TCRdb year 2021). Regarding the study in general: TCR sequence clusters from the two donors were found to be largely donor specific. The cohort comprised two young, previously healthy adult volunteers, one female and one male. In two donors, T-cell clones that expanded and contracted after mild COVID-19 were followed by sequencing TCRalpha and TCRbeta repertoires longitudinally. Beyond this particular receptor, the publication reports: Clones that contracted from day 15 to 85 showed balanced CD4/CD8 phenotypes, whereas a second wave of clones that expanded from day 15 to 37 leaned towards CD4+. The study included only a couple of mild cases, and larger cohorts that include severe cases with pre-infection samples were judged to be necessary. Contracting CD4+ clones were located mainly in the CM and EM memory subsets, whereas CD8+ clones were found to be enriched in EMRA. SARS-CoV-2 specificity was not confirmed for the second-wave clones peaking on day 37. The detection of some responding clones in pre-infection memory suggests that pre-existing cross-reactive memory T cells joined the SARS-CoV-2 response.

Ficoll-Paque density gradient centrifugation was used to isolate PBMCs. Sequencer: Illumina NovaSeq 6000. TCRalpha and TCRbeta cDNA libraries were built by 5'RACE with constant-segment primers, adding sample barcodes and unique molecular identifiers. RNA was extracted from every sample with Trizol reagent. Amplification of the libraries took two PCR steps, and the second step added a second sample barcode plus Illumina TruSeq adapters. Libraries were sequenced on an Illumina NovaSeq with 2 x 150 bp paired-end reads. Processing in the source paper ran as follows. With migec v1.2.7, reads were demultiplexed and then collapsed into UMI-guided consensus sequences. Using mixcr v2.1.11, UMI consensuses were aligned to TRA and TRB V and J templates and then assembled into clonotypes. Expanded or contracted clonotypes were those called significant by both edgeR and NoisET, with noise models trained on biological replicates. For edgeR calls, a false discovery rate-adjusted p below 0.01 and a log2 fold-change threshold of 1 were applied. As an exploratory analysis of dynamics, max-normalized trajectories of the 1000 most abundant clonotypes were examined by PCA with hierarchical clustering. The CD4 or CD8 phenotype of responding clones was assigned using the separately sequenced CD4+ and CD8+ repertoires. In-frame beta chains were kept once TCRdb had trimmed the public reads at Q25 with fastp and called clones with MiXCR. Merged by CDR3 protein, the rows form single entries marked with the most common genes and DNA. These V and J calls are TCRdb output, not the study's own analysis. This sample holds approximately 250,000 distinct CDR3 sequences; 15% to 20% were observed only once. The top ten hold roughly 20% of the sample.

A remark on this clonotype: Its antigen is unknown. Base qualities are not at hand, and no much larger clone is one base apart.

V loses 2 bases of germline sequence and J loses 4 bases, and the interval between the two ends is 21 bases. The CDR3 contains 18 residues, cysteine and phenylalanine counted. Just CDR3 DNA is preserved here, 54 bases in frame from base 1. The germline V gene supplies CDR1 MGHRA and CDR2 YSYEKL. Sequencing was done on a sample of PBMCs or a T cell subset sorted from them (not recorded which). The TCR originated in a man in his late teens or twenties who had mild COVID-19 (a few samples of this study predate the infection). The sample titles of this study are shuffled in the database, so cell type and time point are left out; the donor was told from shared clones. The sequence is built from TRBV4-1 and TRBJ2-4; TRBD1 could be the D gene, as 8 bases match. The sequenced DNA is TGCGCCAGCAGCCAATTACGGACAGGGACTACCGGAAAAAACATTCAGTACTTC. The resulting protein is CASSQLRTGTTGKNIQYF.